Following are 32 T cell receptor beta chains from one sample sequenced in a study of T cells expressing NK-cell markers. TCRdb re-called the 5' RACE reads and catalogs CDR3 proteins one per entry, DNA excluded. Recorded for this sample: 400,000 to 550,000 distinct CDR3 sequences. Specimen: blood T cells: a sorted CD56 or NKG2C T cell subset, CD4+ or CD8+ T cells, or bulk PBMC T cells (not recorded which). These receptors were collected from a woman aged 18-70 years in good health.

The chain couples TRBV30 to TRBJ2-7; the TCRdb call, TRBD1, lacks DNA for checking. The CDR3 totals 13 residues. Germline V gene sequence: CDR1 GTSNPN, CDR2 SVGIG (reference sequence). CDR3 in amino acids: CACNEGRLYEQYF.

The chain's CDR3 is CSADVGRETQYF. The rearrangement links TRBV20-1 to TRBJ2-5; TCRdb's D call of TRBD1 is untestable without DNA. The CDR3 is 12 amino acids. Per the germline V gene, CDR1 is DFQATT and CDR2 is SNEGSKA (reference sequence).

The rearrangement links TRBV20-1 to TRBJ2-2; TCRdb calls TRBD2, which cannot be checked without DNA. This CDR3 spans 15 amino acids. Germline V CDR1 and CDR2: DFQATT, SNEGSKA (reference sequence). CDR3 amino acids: CSARGRRGGTGELFF.

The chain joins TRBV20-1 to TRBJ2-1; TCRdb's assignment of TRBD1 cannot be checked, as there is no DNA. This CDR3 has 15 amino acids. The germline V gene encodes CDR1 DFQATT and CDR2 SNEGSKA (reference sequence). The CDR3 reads CSARVGGFSYNEQFF.

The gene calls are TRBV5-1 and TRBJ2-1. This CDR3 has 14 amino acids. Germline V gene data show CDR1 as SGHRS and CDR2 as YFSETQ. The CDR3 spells CASSLGSTGNEQFF.

CDR3 amino acids: CASSGLAGASYNEQFF. The V call is TRBV5-1, the J call TRBJ2-1; as DNA is missing, the TRBD2 call by TCRdb cannot be tested. The CDR3 loop spans 16 amino acids. The germline V gene encodes CDR1 SGHRS and CDR2 YFSETQ.

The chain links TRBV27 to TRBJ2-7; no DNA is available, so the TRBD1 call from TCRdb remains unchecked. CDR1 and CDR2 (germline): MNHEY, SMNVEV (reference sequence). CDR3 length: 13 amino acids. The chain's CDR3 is CASKWDRGDEQYF.

Here the CDR3 reads CASSQERGLKGEQYF. This chain connects TRBV14 to TRBJ2-7; there is no DNA to check the TCRdb D call of TRBD1. The CDR3 runs 15 residues. Germline lookup yields CDR1 SGHDN and CDR2 FVKESK.

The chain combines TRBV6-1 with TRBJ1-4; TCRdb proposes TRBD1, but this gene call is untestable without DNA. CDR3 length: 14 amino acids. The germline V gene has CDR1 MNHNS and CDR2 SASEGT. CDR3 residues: CASRKGATNEKLFF.

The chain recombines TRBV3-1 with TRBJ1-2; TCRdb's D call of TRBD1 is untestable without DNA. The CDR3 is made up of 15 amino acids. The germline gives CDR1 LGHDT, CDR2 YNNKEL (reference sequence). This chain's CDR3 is CASSQDGARSYGYTF.

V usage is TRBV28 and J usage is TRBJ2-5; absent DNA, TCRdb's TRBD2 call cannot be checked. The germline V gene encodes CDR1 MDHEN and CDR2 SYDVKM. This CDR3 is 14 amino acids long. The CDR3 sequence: CASSLRGGQETQYF.

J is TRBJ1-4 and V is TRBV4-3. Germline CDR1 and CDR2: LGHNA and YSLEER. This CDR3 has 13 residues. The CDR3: CASSQDRSEKLFF.

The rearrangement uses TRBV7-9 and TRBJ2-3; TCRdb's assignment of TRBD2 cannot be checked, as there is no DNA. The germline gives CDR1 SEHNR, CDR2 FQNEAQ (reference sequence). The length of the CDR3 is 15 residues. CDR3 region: CASSSSSGRAGTQYF.

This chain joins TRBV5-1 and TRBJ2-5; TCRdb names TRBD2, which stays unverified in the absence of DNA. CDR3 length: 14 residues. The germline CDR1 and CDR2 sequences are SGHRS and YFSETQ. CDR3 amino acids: CASSLGGLAETQYF.

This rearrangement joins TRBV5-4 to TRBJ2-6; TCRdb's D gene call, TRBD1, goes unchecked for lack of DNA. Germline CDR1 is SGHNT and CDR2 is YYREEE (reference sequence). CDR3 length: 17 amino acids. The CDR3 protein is CASSLRTGRSGANVLTF.

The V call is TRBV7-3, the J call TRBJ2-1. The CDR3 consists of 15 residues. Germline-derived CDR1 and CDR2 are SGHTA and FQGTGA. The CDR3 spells CASSLNSNSYNEQFF.

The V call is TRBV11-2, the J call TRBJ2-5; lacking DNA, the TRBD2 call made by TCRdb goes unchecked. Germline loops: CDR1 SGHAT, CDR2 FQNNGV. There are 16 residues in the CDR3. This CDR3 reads CASSLDGGRALETQYF. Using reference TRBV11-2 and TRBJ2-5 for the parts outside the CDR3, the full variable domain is EAGVAQSPRYKIIEKRQSVAFWCNPISGHATLYWYQQILGQGPKLLIQFQNNGVVDDSQLPKDRFSAERLKGVDSTLKIQPAKLEDSAVYLCASSLDGGRALETQYFGPGTRLLVL.

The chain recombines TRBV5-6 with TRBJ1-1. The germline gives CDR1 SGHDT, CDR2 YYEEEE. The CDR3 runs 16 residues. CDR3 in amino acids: CASSLGAEVVKTEAFF.

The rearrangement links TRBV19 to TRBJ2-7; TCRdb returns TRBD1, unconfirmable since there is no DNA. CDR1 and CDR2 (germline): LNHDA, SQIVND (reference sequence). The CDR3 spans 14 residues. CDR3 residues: CASSMLPGSYEQYF.

This CDR3 reads CASSAVSNQPQHF. The chain recombines TRBV9 with TRBJ1-5. Germline V CDR1 and CDR2: SGDLS, YYNGEE. CDR3 length equals 13 residues.

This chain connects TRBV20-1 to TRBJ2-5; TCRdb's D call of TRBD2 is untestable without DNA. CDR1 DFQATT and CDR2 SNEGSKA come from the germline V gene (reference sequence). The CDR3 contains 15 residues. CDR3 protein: CSAGEREGRGETQYF.

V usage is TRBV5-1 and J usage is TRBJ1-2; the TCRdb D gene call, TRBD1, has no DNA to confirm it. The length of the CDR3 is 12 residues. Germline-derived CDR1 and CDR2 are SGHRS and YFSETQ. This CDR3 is CASSWSGTGDTF.

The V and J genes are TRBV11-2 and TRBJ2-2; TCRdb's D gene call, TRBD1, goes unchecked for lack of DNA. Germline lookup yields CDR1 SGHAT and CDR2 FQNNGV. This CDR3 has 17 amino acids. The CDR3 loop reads CASSSSDRVANTGELFF.

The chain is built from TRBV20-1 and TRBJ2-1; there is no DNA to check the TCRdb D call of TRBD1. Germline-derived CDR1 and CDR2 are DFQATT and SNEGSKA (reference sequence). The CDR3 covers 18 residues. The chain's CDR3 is CSAAGGQVRSFFYNEQFF.

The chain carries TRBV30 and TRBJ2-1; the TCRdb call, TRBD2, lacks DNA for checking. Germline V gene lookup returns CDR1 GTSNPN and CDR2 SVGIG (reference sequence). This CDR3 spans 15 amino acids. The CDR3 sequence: CAWSASPATGNEQFF.

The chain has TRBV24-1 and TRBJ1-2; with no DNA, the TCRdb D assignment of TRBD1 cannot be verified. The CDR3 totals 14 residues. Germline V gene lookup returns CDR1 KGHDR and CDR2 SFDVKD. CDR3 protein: CATSDNDRDYGYTF.

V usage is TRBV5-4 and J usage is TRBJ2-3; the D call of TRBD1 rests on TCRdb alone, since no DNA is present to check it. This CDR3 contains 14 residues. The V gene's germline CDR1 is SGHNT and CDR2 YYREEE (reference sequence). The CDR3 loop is CASSPGTPTDTQYF.

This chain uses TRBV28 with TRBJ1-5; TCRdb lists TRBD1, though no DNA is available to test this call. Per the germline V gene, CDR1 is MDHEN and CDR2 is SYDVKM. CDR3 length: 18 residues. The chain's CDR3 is CASSLSARGQGFGQPQHF.

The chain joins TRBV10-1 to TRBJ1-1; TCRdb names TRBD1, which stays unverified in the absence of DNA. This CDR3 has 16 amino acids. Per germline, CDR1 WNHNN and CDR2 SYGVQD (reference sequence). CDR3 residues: CATPRTGGFSSTEAFF.

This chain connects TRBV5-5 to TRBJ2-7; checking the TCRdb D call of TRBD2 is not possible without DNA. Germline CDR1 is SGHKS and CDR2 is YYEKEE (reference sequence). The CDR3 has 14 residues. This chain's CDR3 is CASSLTLADYEQYF.

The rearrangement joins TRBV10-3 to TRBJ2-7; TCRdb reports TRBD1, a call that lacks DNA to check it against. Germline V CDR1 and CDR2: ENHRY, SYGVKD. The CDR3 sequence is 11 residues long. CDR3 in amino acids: CAISGGAGQYF.

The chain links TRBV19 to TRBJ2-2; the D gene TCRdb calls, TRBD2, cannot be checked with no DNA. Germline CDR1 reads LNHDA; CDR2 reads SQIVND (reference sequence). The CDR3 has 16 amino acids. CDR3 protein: CASSIDLAGLSGELFF.